One sample yielded the 32 T cell receptor beta chains listed below, sequenced in a study of tumor-infiltrating lymphocytes in primary liver carcinoma. Co-extraction of RNA and DNA was performed on roughly 20-31 mg of unsorted bulk tissue. Total RNA (roughly 530 ng) served as template for TCR beta cDNA synthesis primed by a constant-region primer. Slightly modified ARM-PCR served as the procedure for the TCR beta libraries. These libraries came from three rounds of nested multiplex PCR. TRBV1-TRBV30 forward primers and a C-beta reverse primer were used in the first two PCR rounds, which each ran for approximately 11 cycles. TCRdb called the multiplex PCR reads again in MiXCR, with one record for every CDR3 protein. The data contain 95,000 to 150,000 distinct CDR3 sequences, less than 80% of them singletons. Source material: liver tumor tissue from sampling region 1. Subset defined: tumor region T1, superior pole. Every receptor here comes from a woman in her sixties or seventies with primary liver carcinoma and hepatitis B virus infection.

Note on this clonotype: Germline and junction disagree at one end, which may indicate a read error. J is TRBJ2-1 and V is TRBV11-2; perhaps TRBD1 as D (5 bases). The length of the CDR3 is 17 residues. Per germline, CDR1 SGHAT and CDR2 FQNNGV. CDR3 nucleotides: TGTGCTAGCAGCTTAACCCACGGACATGGGTACAGAGGTGAGCAGTTCTTC. The encoded protein is CASSLTHGHGYRGEQFF.

On this clonotype itself: A much larger clone lies one base from this, so it may be a read error. J is TRBJ2-2 and V is TRBV28, with 8 nucleotides matching TRBD1. The CDR3 is made up of 15 amino acids. Losses at the gene ends were 4 bases for V and 6 bases for J; bases not matched to a gene: 7. Germline lookup yields CDR1 MDHEN and CDR2 SYDVKM. The CDR3 loop reads CASSYRDRISGELFF. The CDR3 region has the DNA TGTGCCAGCAGTTACCGGGACAGGATCTCCGGGGAGCTGTTTTTT.

Points on this clonotype: Because it lacks the conserved phenylalanine or tryptophan at the end, this CDR3 is likely a read error. The gene calls are TRBV11-2 and TRBJ2-1, with D perhaps given as TRBD1 or TRBD2 (5 bases each). CDR1 is SGHAT and CDR2 is FQNNGV in the germline V gene. V was pared by 5 bases and J by 2 bases, with 10 bases between. The CDR3 length is 14 residues. This CDR3 reads CASSLRGPYNEQFL. CDR3 DNA sequence: TGTGCCAGCAGCCTCCGGGGCCCCTACAATGAGCAGTTCCTC.

The chain carries TRBV5-1 and TRBJ2-5, with D perhaps matching TRBD2 (5 bases). The V gene lost 5 bases and the J gene lost 4 bases, with 15 bases spanning the gap. This CDR3 has 14 residues. The germline CDR1 and CDR2 sequences are SGHRS and YFSETQ. Here the CDR3 DNA reads TGCGCCAGCAGATCTGGGAGAGGTCGAGAGACCCAGTACTTC. Residues: CASRSGRGRETQYF.

As for this clonotype: An end of the junction differs from the germline gene, which may be a read error. The chain has TRBV6-1 and TRBJ1-1, with 9 bases aligning to TRBD1. There are 14 residues in the CDR3. Germline V gives CDR1 MNHNS, CDR2 SASEGT. CDR3 DNA sequence: TGTGCCAACAGTGAGGACAGGGGTTCGGCTGAGGCTTTCTTT. The encoded protein is CANSEDRGSAEAFF.

On this clonotype itself: Just one base apart from a much larger clone, this may be a read error. The gene calls are TRBV29-1 and TRBJ1-5; the D is unclear. The V end was cut by 4 bases, the J end by 5 bases, with 12 bases between. There are 13 residues in the CDR3. Germline V gene sequence: CDR1 SQVTM, CDR2 ANQGSEA. CDR3 nucleotides: TGCAGCGTTGTCTTCCAAAGCGATCAGCCCCAGCATTTT. Its translation: CSVVFQSDQPQHF.

A note on this clonotype: It may be a read error: a sequence one base away is much more abundant. This chain uses TRBV4-2 with TRBJ1-1; D is unresolved. This CDR3 comprises 16 residues. V was clipped by 0 bases and J by 4 bases, with 15 bases between them. CDR1 and CDR2 (germline): LGHNA, YNFKEQ. CDR3 DNA: TGTGCCAGCAGCCAAGATGTTTGGGGTATTTCCACTGAAGCTTTCTTT. This codes for CASSQDVWGISTEAFF.

As regards this clonotype: This may come from a read error, since a much larger clone is one base off. This chain joins TRBV12-3 or TRBV12-4 and TRBJ2-1; D is possibly TRBD2 (6 bases). The CDR3 length is 15 residues. CDR3 in DNA: TGTGCCAGCAACAACGGGGGAGAGGGGTACAATGAGCAGTCCTTC. Translation: CASNNGGEGYNEQSF.

On this clonotype itself: A clone one base away is much larger, so this may be a read error. The rearrangement joins TRBV6-2 or TRBV6-3 to TRBJ2-7; D is undetermined. Germline V gives CDR1 MNHEY, CDR2 SVGEGT. This CDR3 spans 14 amino acids. The CDR3 sequence is CDSSSLGTTYEQYF. DNA of the CDR3: TGTGACAGCAGTTCCCTGGGTACTACCTACGAGCAGTACTTC.

This clonotype occurred a few times. A read error may explain this, as a much larger clone is one base away. The CDR3 ends on some other residue instead of the conserved phenylalanine or tryptophan, so this is likely a read error. The rearrangement uses TRBV29-1 and TRBJ2-1; the match to TRBD1 covers 12 bases. Germline lookup yields CDR1 SQVTM and CDR2 ANQGSEA. V lost 7 bases to trimming and J lost 6 bases; unmatched junction nucleotides: 4. This CDR3 comprises 13 residues. The CDR3 reads CSGRGQGANEQFL. In DNA, the CDR3 is TGCAGCGGACGGGGACAGGGGGCCAATGAGCAGTTCCTC.

Worth noting for this clonotype: Its ends do not fully match the called genes, so a read error is possible. The gene calls are TRBV10-3 and TRBJ2-7, with TRBD2 matching over 13 bases. The germline gives CDR1 ENHRY, CDR2 SYGVKD. This CDR3 is 13 amino acids long. CDR3 coding DNA: TGTGCCATAGGACTAGCGGGGGCCTACGTGCAGTACTTC. Its protein is CAIGLAGAYVQYF.

With respect to this clonotype: Germline and junction disagree at one end, which may indicate a read error. The V call is TRBV10-3, the J call TRBJ1-1; tentatively, D is TRBD1 (5 bases). Germline CDR1 and CDR2: ENHRY and SYGVKD. The CDR3 loop spans 15 amino acids. The CDR3, as DNA: TGTGCCATTAGTGATATCGGGGGAACAGACACTGAAGCTTCCTTT. Protein: CAISDIGGTDTEASF.

This clonotype was detected ten times or more. The rearrangement links TRBV10-2 to TRBJ1-5; no clear D. The CDR3 consists of 16 residues. Germline lookup yields CDR1 WSHSY and CDR2 SAAADI. Trimming took off 0 bases at V and 6 bases at J, with 15 bases between the two ends. The CDR3 loop reads CASSESLPERGQPQHF. In DNA form, the CDR3 reads TGCGCCAGCAGTGAGTCGTTGCCCGAACGGGGTCAGCCCCAGCATTTT.

As for this clonotype: This sequence may be a read error, since a much larger clone differs from it by one base. The chain carries TRBV6-5 and TRBJ1-4, with 9 bases aligning to TRBD1. CDR1 and CDR2 (germline): MNHEY, SVGAGI. This CDR3 has 14 amino acids. The V segment lost 5 bases and the J segment 8 bases; nucleotides outside the gene matches: 6. The DNA of the CDR3 is TGTGCCAGCAGTAAACAGGGGGCGAGAGAAAAACTGTTTTTT. Translating it yields CASSKQGAREKLFF.

A single count supports this clonotype. A much larger clone lies a single base off, so this may be a read error. This chain uses TRBV6-1 with TRBJ2-7, with TRBD2 matching over 10 bases. The V gene's germline CDR1 is MNHNS and CDR2 SASEGT. With 2 bases clipped from V and 6 bases from J, the junction kept 7 bases outside the gene matches. The CDR3 is 15 amino acids. CDR3 residues: CASSESGRATCEQYF. The CDR3 region has the DNA TGTGCCAGCAGTGAAAGCGGGAGGGCCACCTGCGAGCAGTACTTC.

About this clonotype: This clone may be a read error of a much larger clone one base away. Since no conserved phenylalanine or tryptophan closes the CDR3, a read error is the likely cause. This chain uses TRBV4-2 with TRBJ2-5, with D possibly TRBD2 on 5 matching bases. There are 15 residues in the CDR3. The germline gives CDR1 LGHNA, CDR2 YNFKEQ. V dropped 0 bases and J dropped 3 bases, with 11 bases sitting between them. DNA for the CDR3: TGTGCCAGCAGCCAAGACGGAGGTACAGAAGAGACCCAGTACCTC. Encoded protein: CASSQDGGTEETQYL.

A note on this clonotype: This likely comes from a read error, as the CDR3 has no conserved phenylalanine or tryptophan at its end. The chain's CDR3 is CTSSLDHRGKTQYL. The CDR3 DNA reads TGTACCAGCAGCTTAGATCATAGGGGAAAGACCCAGTACCTC. This rearrangement joins TRBV11-2 to TRBJ2-5, with D maybe TRBD1 (5 bases). This CDR3 comprises 14 residues. Germline CDR1 SGHAT, CDR2 FQNNGV.

V is TRBV2 and J is TRBJ2-1; TRBD2 aligns across 10 bases. The ends lost 5 bases at V and 7 bases at J; junction bases unmatched: 5. Germline CDR1 and CDR2: SNHLY and FYNNEI. The CDR3 totals 14 residues. The CDR3 loop is CASSRQREGNEQFF. The CDR3 bases are TGTGCCAGCAGTCGACAGCGGGAGGGTAATGAGCAGTTCTTC.

A note on this clonotype: A single base separates this from a much larger clone, so it may be a read error. A read error is likely, as this CDR3 ends without the conserved phenylalanine or tryptophan. V and J are TRBV11-2 and TRBJ2-1; a weak D match, TRBD1 (6 bases). Germline V gives CDR1 SGHAT, CDR2 FQNNGV. Trimming left V 5 bases short and J 8 bases short, with 19 bases between. The CDR3 loop spans 15 amino acids. The DNA for the CDR3 is TGTGCCAGCAGCGACCGGGGCAGGGGTTGGGATGAGCAGTTCCTC. Translating gives CASSDRGRGWDEQFL.

This clonotype turned up a few times. The chain recombines TRBV30 with TRBJ2-1; D gene unclear. The CDR3 runs to 14 residues. Trimming removed 2 bases at V and 9 bases at J, with 17 bases between. Germline assignment: CDR1 GTSNPN and CDR2 SVGIG (reference sequence). This CDR3 is CAWSSGWLLGEQFF. The CDR3 bases are TGTGCCTGGAGTTCGGGCTGGCTTTTGGGTGAGCAGTTCTTC.

This clonotype was recorded at least ten times. This chain connects TRBV10-1 to TRBJ2-3; 8 positions match TRBD2. The germline CDR1 and CDR2 sequences are WNHNN and SYGVQD (reference sequence). With 0 bases clipped from V and 5 bases from J, the junction kept 7 bases outside the gene matches. The CDR3 is 16 amino acids. This CDR3 is CASSESTGGSIDTQYF. The CDR3 DNA reads as TGCGCCAGCAGTGAGTCGACGGGGGGGAGTATAGATACGCAGTATTTT.

This clonotype was counted ten times or more. J is TRBJ2-5 and V is TRBV11-3; perhaps TRBD2 as D (6 bases). The CDR3 runs to 15 residues. Trimming left V 0 bases short and J 5 bases short, with 13 bases between. The germline gives CDR1 SGHNT, CDR2 YENEEA. The CDR3, as DNA: TGTGCCAGCAGCTTAGAACGGGGGAGAGAGGAGACCCAGTACTTC. Amino acids: CASSLERGREETQYF.

Ten or more counts support this clonotype. CDR3 protein: CASSLASWLSSVDYEQYF. As DNA, the CDR3 is TGTGCCAGCAGTTTAGCGAGTTGGCTGAGCTCGGTGGACTACGAGCAGTACTTC. V is TRBV12-3 or TRBV12-4 and J is TRBJ2-7, with D unclear. V was trimmed by 0 bases and J by 3 bases, leaving 21 bases between them. The CDR3 runs 18 residues.

The gene calls are TRBV28 and TRBJ2-5; TRBD2 matches at 13 bases. Germline assignment: CDR1 MDHEN and CDR2 SYDVKM. This CDR3 region has 17 residues. V was clipped by 5 bases and J by 5 bases; unmatched bases: 11. The CDR3 nucleotides are TGTGCCAGCAGTACCTGGACTAGCGGGAGAAAATCTGAGACCCAGTACTTC. It yields the protein CASSTWTSGRKSETQYF. Combining the CDR3 with reference TRBV28 and TRBJ2-5 gives the whole variable domain DVKVTQSSRYLVKRTGEKVFLECVQDMDHENMFWYRQDPGLGLRLIYFSYDVKMKEKGDIPEGYSVSREKKERFSLILESASTNQTSMYLCASSTWTSGRKSETQYFGPGTRLLVL.

This clonotype was detected a few times. This may be a read error, as it is one base from a much larger clone. This sequence joins TRBV12-3 or TRBV12-4 and TRBJ1-2, with 9 nucleotides matching TRBD1. The trim removed 2 bases at V and 4 bases at J, leaving 5 bases unmatched. The CDR3 is 15 residues long. This chain's CDR3 is CASSLWTGEGYGYTF. The CDR3 DNA sequence: TGTGCCAGCAGTTTATGGACAGGGGAGGGCTATGGCTACACCTTC.

J is TRBJ2-7 and V is TRBV10-2, with 8 bases identical to TRBD1. The CDR3 has 15 amino acids. The germline CDR1 and CDR2 sequences are WSHSY and SAAADI. J was trimmed by 3 bases and V by 4 bases; bases with no gene match: 8. CDR3 coding DNA: TGCGCCAGCAGTGGTCAGGGGGCTCGAGACTACGAGCAGTACTTC. Its protein product is CASSGQGARDYEQYF.

A remark on this clonotype: This likely comes from a read error, as the CDR3 has no conserved phenylalanine or tryptophan at its end. This rearrangement joins TRBV11-3 to TRBJ2-1; 11 nucleotides line up with TRBD2. V lost 5 bases to trimming and J lost 6 bases; unmatched junction nucleotides: 12. The CDR3 totals 17 residues. The V gene's germline CDR1 is SGHNT and CDR2 YENEEA. The CDR3 region has the DNA TGTGCCAGCAGCCTTTTAGCGGGAGGGGCAGGGTCCAATGAGCAGTTCCTC. The encoded protein is CASSLLAGGAGSNEQFL.

The chain joins TRBV7-8 to TRBJ2-1; 9 nucleotides align to TRBD1. Germline V gene lookup returns CDR1 SGHVS and CDR2 FQNEAQ. The CDR3 extends over 19 amino acids. V lost 1 base to trimming and J lost 9 bases; unmatched junction nucleotides: 19. The CDR3 region is CASSLDWSPGTGLKFEQFF. The DNA for the CDR3 is TGTGCCAGCAGCTTAGATTGGAGCCCCGGGACAGGGTTGAAATTTGAGCAGTTCTTC.

This clonotype has ten or more counts. This sequence joins TRBV10-2 and TRBJ1-2; tentatively, D is TRBD1 (5 bases). CDR1 WSHSY and CDR2 SAAADI come from the germline V gene. The V gene lost 6 bases and the J gene lost 0 bases, with 11 bases spanning the gap. This CDR3 comprises 14 residues. The CDR3 coding sequence is TGCGCCAGCAGCCGGGACGGCACTAACTATGGCTACACCTTC. Protein sequence: CASSRDGTNYGYTF.

In its sample, this clonotype was seen many times. The chain combines TRBV6-1 with TRBJ1-2; 7 bases are a match to TRBD1. V lost 8 bases to trimming and J lost 8 bases; unmatched junction nucleotides: 8. The CDR3 is 12 amino acids. CDR1 and CDR2 (germline): MNHNS, SASEGT. The CDR3 reads CASGRQGQGYTF. CDR3 DNA: TGTGCCAGCGGCCGACAGGGTCAAGGCTACACCTTC.

This chain joins TRBV11-2 and TRBJ2-2, with D perhaps assigned TRBD1 or TRBD2 (6 bases each). Trimming took 5 bases from V and 8 from J, leaving 24 bases between them. The CDR3 sequence is 17 residues long. From germline, CDR1 is SGHAT and CDR2 FQNNGV. The CDR3 DNA sequence: TGTGCCAGCAGCCCAGTAAGCAGGGGACTTGCCACAGGGGAGCTGTTTTTT. This codes for CASSPVSRGLATGELFF.

This clonotype was detected many times. V usage is TRBV12-3 or TRBV12-4 and J usage is TRBJ1-1, with D perhaps matching TRBD1 (6 bases). Trimming took 3 bases from V and 6 from J, leaving 14 bases between them. This CDR3 has 14 residues. The CDR3 here is CASSFVQGKSEAFF. The CDR3 DNA reads as TGTGCCAGCAGTTTCGTACAGGGAAAGTCTGAAGCTTTCTTT.